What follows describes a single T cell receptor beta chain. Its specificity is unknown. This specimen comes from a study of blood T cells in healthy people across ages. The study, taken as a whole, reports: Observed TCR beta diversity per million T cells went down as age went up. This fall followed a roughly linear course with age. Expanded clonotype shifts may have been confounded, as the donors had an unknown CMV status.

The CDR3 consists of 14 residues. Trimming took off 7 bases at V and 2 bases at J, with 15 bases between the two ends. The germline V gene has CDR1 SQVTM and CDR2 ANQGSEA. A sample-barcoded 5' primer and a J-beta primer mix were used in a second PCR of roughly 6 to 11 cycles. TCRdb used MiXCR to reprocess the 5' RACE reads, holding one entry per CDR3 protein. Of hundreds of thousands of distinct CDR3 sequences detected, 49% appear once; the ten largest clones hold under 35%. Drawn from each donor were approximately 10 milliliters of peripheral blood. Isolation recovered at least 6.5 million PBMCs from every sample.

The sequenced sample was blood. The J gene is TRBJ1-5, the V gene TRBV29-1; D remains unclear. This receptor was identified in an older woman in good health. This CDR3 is CSALLWGGNQPQHF. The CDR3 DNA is TGCAGCGCCCTACTTTGGGGTGGCAATCAGCCCCAGCATTTT.